This T cell receptor (beta chain) originates from a study of blood T cell repertoires in COVID-19. Background on the study: Sample material is recorded as cDNA or gDNA derived from T cells, B-cell-depleted T cells, or PBMCs.

Trimming removed 6 bases from V and 1 base from J, with 9 bases in between. The CDR3 is 13 amino acids. Clinical history reported by participants formed the basis on which cohorts were assigned. The authors' processing: Reference gene primers were amplified, and this amplification served to estimate nucleated cell counts. Sequencing was performed with immunoSEQ multiplex PCR; in TCRdb, only in-frame clones are kept and a portion is missing. D and trimming were read from the DNA, whereas the V and J calls and clone size are those reported in that table. Here the sample spans 200,000 to 250,000 clones, roughly 85% being singletons.

The sequenced sample consisted of PBMCs or T cells enriched from blood (not recorded which). The gene calls are TRBV12-3 or TRBV12-4 and TRBJ1-1; tentatively, D is TRBD1 (5 bases). The clonotype comes from a woman aged 50 to 60 with acute COVID-19. DNA for the CDR3: TGTGCCAGCAGAACAGGAACGAACACTGAAGCTTTCTTT. It is translated as CASRTGTNTEAFF.